The next 26 T cell receptor beta chains were all read from a single sample in a study of T cell responses to AZD1222 COVID-19 vaccine. Using immunoSEQ multiplex PCR, the repertoire was profiled, and TCRdb retains in-frame clones only, with some absent. Seen here are about 84,000 clones, roughly 85% observed once, and the top ten hold about 1.6%. The specimen comprised peripheral blood, sampled on day 0 of AZD1222 vaccination. The receptors come from an adult in good health.

The chain links TRBV7-6 to TRBJ2-2; 7 nucleotides line up with TRBD2. The CDR3 is 15 residues long. Germline assignment: CDR1 SGHVS and CDR2 FNYEAQ. V gave up 11 bases and J gave up 0 bases; unmatched junction bases: 9. CDR3 DNA: TGTGCCGGGGGGGACGGAGATACGAACACCGGGGAGCTGTTTTTT. Its protein product is CAGGDGDTNTGELFF.

V gene TRBV5-1 combines with J gene TRBJ2-1; D is unresolved. The length of the CDR3 is 11 residues. In germline, CDR1 is SGHRS, CDR2 YFSETQ. V was clipped by 5 bases and J by 8 bases, with 8 bases between them. The CDR3, as DNA: TGCGCCAGCAGACTTTTCGATGAGCAGTTCTTC. Protein product: CASRLFDEQFF.

The rearrangement links TRBV2 to TRBJ1-5, with unresolved D. Trimming took 8 bases from V and 3 from J, leaving 8 bases between them. In germline, CDR1 is SNHLY, CDR2 FYNNEI. The CDR3 sequence is 12 residues long. The DNA of the CDR3 is TGTGCCAGCGGGTCAGACAATCAGCCCCAGCATTTT. Amino acids: CASGSDNQPQHF.

The gene calls are TRBV7-2 and TRBJ2-5; TRBD2 aligns across 10 bases. CDR1 and CDR2 (germline): SGHTA, FQGNSA. The CDR3 runs 17 residues. With 5 bases clipped from V and 6 bases from J, the junction kept 15 bases outside the gene matches. This CDR3 reads CASSLQGGAGGPKTQYF. The CDR3 DNA sequence: TGTGCCAGCAGCCTCCAGGGGGGAGCGGGAGGGCCGAAGACCCAGTACTTC. Filled out from reference TRBV7-2 and TRBJ2-5, the complete variable domain reads GAGVSQSPSNKVTEKGKDVELRCDPISGHTALYWYRQSLGQGLEFLIYFQGNSAPDKSGLPSDRFSAERTGGSVSTLTIQRTQQEDSAVYLCASSLQGGAGGPKTQYFGPGTRLLVL.

CDR3 nucleotide sequence: TGCGCCAGCAGCCAAGATTTACCGACAGAGCACACTGAAGCTTTCTTT. It specifies CASSQDLPTEHTEAFF. The chain couples TRBV4-3 to TRBJ1-1, with D tentatively TRBD1 (5 bases). The CDR3 spans 16 residues. Germline V lookup: CDR1 LGHNA, CDR2 YSLEER. V lost 0 bases and J lost 3, with 14 bases in between.

V gene TRBV2 combines with J gene TRBJ1-4, with a tentative D call TRBD1 (5 bases). The V end lost 7 bases, the J end lost 1 base, and 16 bases lay between the germline ends. CDR3 size: 16 residues. Germline CDR1 is SNHLY and CDR2 is FYNNEI. CDR3 protein: CASKRQGKGTNEKLFF. CDR3 sequence (DNA): TGTGCCAGCAAGCGGCAGGGCAAAGGAACTAATGAAAAACTGTTTTTT.

This chain links TRBV9 with TRBJ1-5; tentative D call: TRBD1 (6 bases). The ends were cut back, 0 bases at V and 2 bases at J, with 6 bases in the middle. Per germline, CDR1 SGDLS and CDR2 YYNGEE. The CDR3 totals 14 residues. The CDR3 region is CASSVAGGNQPQHF. As DNA, the CDR3 is TGTGCCAGCAGCGTAGCAGGGGGCAATCAGCCCCAGCATTTT.

The V call is TRBV3-1 (or the pseudogene TRBV3-2), the J call TRBJ1-2, with 8 nucleotides matching TRBD1. The CDR3 runs to 13 residues. Looked up from germline, CDR1 is LGHDT and CDR2 is YNNKEL (reference sequence). Trimming at V came to 4 bases and at J to 7 bases, leaving 5 bases not matched to a gene. The CDR3 DNA reads TGTGCCAGCAGCCTGGGACAGGCTAGTGGCTACACCTTC. It yields the protein CASSLGQASGYTF.

The table lists this clone with a count of one. V usage is TRBV11-2 and J usage is TRBJ2-1, with 11 bases lining up with TRBD2. V was clipped by 2 bases and J by 9 bases; unmatched bases: 6. The CDR3 is made up of 15 amino acids. CDR1 and CDR2 from the germline V gene are SGHAT and FQNNGV. The CDR3 nucleotides read TGTGCCAGCAGCTTAATGACTAGCGGGAAGGGTGAGCAGTTCTTC. Translated, it gives CASSLMTSGKGEQFF.

The chain has TRBV19 and TRBJ2-7, with 9 bases aligning to TRBD1. J gave up 4 bases and V 4 bases, and 8 bases lay outside the gene matches. The CDR3 loop spans 15 amino acids. Germline-derived CDR1 and CDR2 are LNHDA and SQIVND (reference sequence). The CDR3 bases are TGTGCCAGTAGTAAATTGACAGGGGGTTCGTACGAGCAGTACTTC. Translation: CASSKLTGGSYEQYF.

The CDR3 coding sequence is TGTGCCAGCAGCCCGACAGGAAGGACTGAAGCTTTCTTT. As protein: CASSPTGRTEAFF. The genes are TRBV3-1 (or the pseudogene TRBV3-2) and TRBJ1-1, with a possible D match to TRBD1 (6 bases). CDR1 is LGHDT and CDR2 is YNNKEL in the germline V gene (reference sequence). This CDR3 contains 13 residues. V gave up 4 bases and J gave up 5 bases, with 11 bases separating them.

V usage is TRBV7-2 and J usage is TRBJ1-1; TRBD1 is a possible D gene (6 bases). CDR3 length: 15 amino acids. Germline V CDR1 and CDR2: SGHTA, FQGNSA. V was shortened by 5 bases and J by 0 bases, with 13 bases between the two germline ends. In DNA, the CDR3 is TGTGCCAGCAGCCCCCAAGGACAGATGAACACTGAAGCTTTCTTT. Its translation: CASSPQGQMNTEAFF.

The chain uses TRBV5-1 and TRBJ2-5; possibly TRBD1 for D (5 bases). Germline loops: CDR1 SGHRS, CDR2 YFSETQ. The CDR3 length is 15 residues. V lost 1 base and J 5 bases, leaving 15 bases between the germline ends. DNA for the CDR3: TGCGCCAGCAGCTTGAGGACGAAAGCAGGGGAGACCCAGTACTTC. Its translation: CASSLRTKAGETQYF.

CDR3: CASSPGQGNYGYTF. The CDR3 DNA sequence: TGTGCCAGCAGTCCTGGACAGGGGAACTATGGCTACACCTTC. V usage is TRBV28 and J usage is TRBJ1-2; 9 bases align to TRBD1. The CDR3 sequence is 14 residues long. V gave up 5 bases and J gave up 2 bases; unmatched junction bases: 3. Germline CDR1 reads MDHEN; CDR2 reads SYDVKM.

In its sample, this clone was seen a few times. CDR3 coding DNA: TGTGCCAGTAGTGCGCAATCGGGACGGGGGCACGAGCAGTACTTC. It specifies CASSAQSGRGHEQYF. The chain uses TRBV19 and TRBJ2-7; D assignment may be TRBD1 or TRBD2 (6 bases each). Germline V lookup: CDR1 LNHDA, CDR2 SQIVND (reference sequence). Trimming removed 5 bases from V and 5 bases from J, with 19 bases in between. The CDR3 covers 15 residues.

The V call is TRBV7-3, the J call TRBJ2-1; unclear D gene. The germline gives CDR1 SGHTA, CDR2 FQGTGA. Between the trimmed V and J ends, which lost 2 bases and 5 bases, there was a span of 7 bases. CDR3 length: 13 residues. The CDR3 sequence is CASSLRTNNEQFF. The CDR3 coding sequence is TGTGCCAGCAGCTTACGTACGAACAATGAGCAGTTCTTC.

The rearrangement links TRBV5-1 to TRBJ2-1; D tentatively fits TRBD1 or TRBD2 (5 bases each). Trimming took 0 bases from V and 0 from J, leaving 10 bases between them. Germline CDR1 reads SGHRS; CDR2 reads YFSETQ. This CDR3 region has 16 residues. This CDR3 reads CASSLAPGSSYNEQFF. The CDR3 nucleotides are TGCGCCAGCAGCTTGGCCCCAGGGAGCTCCTACAATGAGCAGTTCTTC. Using reference TRBV5-1 and TRBJ2-1 for the parts outside the CDR3, the full variable domain is KAGVTQTPRYLIKTRGQQVTLSCSPISGHRSVSWYQQTPGQGLQFLFEYFSETQRNKGNFPGRFSGRQFSNSRSEMNVSTLELGDSALYLCASSLAPGSSYNEQFFGPGTRLTVL.

This chain connects TRBV19 to TRBJ1-2, with D perhaps TRBD1 (5 bases). The CDR3 spans 12 residues. The germline CDR1 and CDR2 sequences are LNHDA and SQIVND (reference sequence). The V gene lost 7 bases and the J gene lost 8 bases, with 14 bases spanning the gap. CDR3 sequence reads: CASTTRGGGYTF. The CDR3 nucleotides read TGTGCCAGTACTACGAGGGGCGGAGGCTACACCTTC.

In DNA form, the CDR3 reads TGTGCCAGTAGTAAGCCTCCAGGTCCGGGCAGTGGCTACACCTTC. Its translation: CASSKPPGPGSGYTF. The rearrangement joins TRBV19 to TRBJ1-2, with D uncertain. The CDR3 runs to 15 residues. Trimming pared 4 bases from V and 7 bases from J, leaving 19 bases between. CDR1 LNHDA and CDR2 SQIVND come from the germline V gene (reference sequence).

The gene calls are TRBV25-1 and TRBJ2-1; D might be TRBD2 (5 bases). Germline CDR1 is MGHDK and CDR2 is SYGVNS. The CDR3 has 13 residues. The ends were cut back, 3 bases at V and 7 bases at J, with 10 bases in the middle. The chain's CDR3 is CASSDPQRNEQFF. CDR3 bases: TGTGCCAGCAGTGATCCCCAGCGGAATGAGCAGTTCTTC.

The chain combines TRBV30 with TRBJ2-7, with D hard to call. Germline assignment: CDR1 GTSNPN and CDR2 SVGIG (reference sequence). Trimming stripped 5 bases from V and 3 bases from J, with 11 bases between. The CDR3 has 12 amino acids. CDR3 loop: CAWRHGRYEQYF. CDR3 in DNA: TGTGCCTGGCGACATGGGCGCTACGAGCAGTACTTC.

This chain connects TRBV7-2 to TRBJ2-5; D gene uncertain. Germline assignment: CDR1 SGHTA and CDR2 FQGNSA. V shed 1 base and J shed 4 bases, with 1 base lying between them. The CDR3 runs 11 residues. CDR3 DNA: TGTGCCAGCAGCTTAGTAGAGACCCAGTACTTC. This sequence encodes CASSLVETQYF.

The rearrangement joins TRBV5-4 to TRBJ1-1, with D perhaps matching TRBD1 (6 bases). There are 15 residues in the CDR3. Trimming took off 2 bases at V and 6 bases at J, with 17 bases between the two ends. From germline, CDR1 is SGHNT and CDR2 YYREEE (reference sequence). CDR3 in DNA: TGTGCCAGCAGCTTAGAGCCTAGGGAGGGGGCTGAAGCTTTCTTT. Translated, it gives CASSLEPREGAEAFF.

V usage is TRBV29-1 and J usage is TRBJ2-4; TRBD1 matches at 10 bases. Germline lookup yields CDR1 SQVTM and CDR2 ANQGSEA. The J segment lost 6 bases and the V segment lost 7 bases, leaving 6 bases of the junction unmatched. This CDR3 region has 13 residues. The DNA of the CDR3 is TGCAGCGGGGGACAGGGGAAGTCAAACATTCAGTACTTC. This gives the protein CSGGQGKSNIQYF.

The J gene is TRBJ1-2, the V gene TRBV11-2, with D perhaps TRBD1 (6 bases). The germline gives CDR1 SGHAT, CDR2 FQNNGV. V was clipped by 1 base and J by 7 bases, with 10 bases between them. This CDR3 contains 13 residues. The DNA for the CDR3 is TGTGCCAGCAGCTTAGCGTACAGGGCTGGCTACACCTTC. This encodes CASSLAYRAGYTF.

In this sample, this clone turned up once. The V and J genes are TRBV27 and TRBJ1-5; 8 bases line up with TRBD1. V trimming: 4 bases; J trimming: 1 base; junction bases outside the gene matches: 9. CDR3 length: 17 residues. Germline V gene lookup returns CDR1 MNHEY and CDR2 SMNVEV (reference sequence). In DNA, the CDR3 is TGTGCCAGCAGTTCCCTCACGGACAGGGCGAGCAATCAGCCCCAGCATTTT. Translation gives CASSSLTDRASNQPQHF.